This TCR beta chain was sequenced for a study of vaccination effects on CD4 cells after COVID-19. General study points: Just 1 of 255 vaccine-induced clones in healthy recipients was cross-reactive.

Method: immunoSEQ multiplex PCR; TCRdb's copy keeps in-frame clones and lacks some. Of about 61,000 clones in the sample, 81% are singletons; the top ten hold more than 2%. With regard to this clone: What it binds is unknown.

With the ViraFEST assay, the study expanded antigen-specific CD4+ T cells using viral peptide pools, then sequenced them. The authors isolated CD4+ T cells after nine to eleven days of culture. Vaccinated recipients, who were negative for nucleocapsid antibodies, had no history of SARS-CoV-2 infection. Each well held some 2 million PBMC cultured with approximately 9.7 ug/ml peptides and roughly 11 IU/ml IL-2. A half-medium replacement with IL-2 medium was carried out on days 3 and 7. CDR3 size: 17 residues. Germline V gene data show CDR1 as LNHDA and CDR2 as SQIVND (reference sequence). V gave up 3 bases and J gave up 1 base, with 13 bases separating them.

The clonotype originates from a human donor who received a COVID-19 vaccine. The sequenced sample was CD4+ T cells from PBMCs cultured with HCoV-229E spike peptides, obtained before COVID-19 vaccination. V gene TRBV19 combines with J gene TRBJ2-6; D unclear. Here the CDR3 DNA reads TGTGCCAGTAGTATCTCAAGTTCTCTATCTGGGGCCAACGTCCTGACTTTC. Translating gives CASSISSSLSGANVLTF.